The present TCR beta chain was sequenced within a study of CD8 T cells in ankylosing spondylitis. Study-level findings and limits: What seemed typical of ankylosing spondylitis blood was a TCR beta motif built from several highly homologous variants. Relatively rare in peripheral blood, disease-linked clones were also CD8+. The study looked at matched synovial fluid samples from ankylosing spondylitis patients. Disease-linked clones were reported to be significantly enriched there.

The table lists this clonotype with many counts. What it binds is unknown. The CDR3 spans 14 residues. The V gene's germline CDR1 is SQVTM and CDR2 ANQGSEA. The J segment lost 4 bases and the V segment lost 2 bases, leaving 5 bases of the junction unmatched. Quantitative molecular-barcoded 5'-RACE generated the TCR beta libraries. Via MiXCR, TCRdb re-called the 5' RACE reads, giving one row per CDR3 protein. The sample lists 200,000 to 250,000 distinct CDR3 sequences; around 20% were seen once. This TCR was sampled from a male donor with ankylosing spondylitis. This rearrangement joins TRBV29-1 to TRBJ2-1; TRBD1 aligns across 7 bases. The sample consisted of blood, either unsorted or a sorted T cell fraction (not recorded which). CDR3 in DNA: TGCAGCGTTGAATGGGACAGAGGTTACAATGAGCAGTTCTTC. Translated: CSVEWDRGYNEQFF.